This T cell receptor beta chain was recorded in a study of shared clonotypes between healthy human individuals. Whole-study results and caveats: Among donors, sharing of clonotypes was expected to be affected by sequencing depth. Several donors shared 4.5% to 6.5% of their naive CD4 clonotypes. Sampling covered nothing but blood. Tissue TCR repertoires likely differ from those found in blood. Relative to their counterparts shared across all four donors, non-shared clonotypes exhibited diminished generation probabilities.

Between the trimmed V and J ends, which lost 0 bases and 2 bases, there was a span of 4 bases. The CDR3 has 13 amino acids. Per the germline V gene, CDR1 is SGHRS and CDR2 is YFSETQ. Clones were read by immunoSEQ multiplex PCR, and TCRdb kept only the in-frame ones, dropping some. This table has hundreds of thousands of clones, over 65% appearing once. For this clone: Its specificity is not known. The sample contains more than one DNA sequence encoding this CDR3.

This chain uses TRBV5-1 with TRBJ2-3, with D hard to call. This TCR was sampled from a woman in her twenties or thirties in good health. Source material: memory CD4+ T cells sorted from blood. Subset denoted: CD45RA-negative fraction. The CDR3 bases are TGCGCCAGCAGCTTGGGCCCCACAGATACGCAGTATTTT. Residues: CASSLGPTDTQYF.